This T cell receptor beta chain was observed in a study of tumor-infiltrating lymphocytes in localized non-small cell lung cancer. Study information: From each patient, both tumor and uninvolved lung, non-adjacent to tumor, were sampled.

A word on this clone: The antigen is unknown.

The method was immunoSEQ multiplex PCR; TCRdb's version includes in-frame clones alone and lacks a portion of them. The table includes 9,500 to 15,000 clones, over 70% detected once. General study points: IM1 and IM2 tumors showed no difference in T-cell fraction. TCRbeta sequencing showed higher T cell infiltration in tumors than uninvolved lung. Technical variation could not be separated from intratumor heterogeneity here.

The sample taken for sequencing was lung tumor tissue. This clonotype was sampled from a human donor with non-small cell lung cancer.

The CDR3 sequence is CASSFTRAGRATDTQYF. For the CDR3, the DNA is TGCGCCAGCAGCTTCACTCGGGCGGGAAGGGCTACAGATACGCAGTATTTT. The J gene is TRBJ2-3, the V gene TRBV5-1; the D gene is possibly TRBD2 (6 bases). V was pared by 2 bases and J by 3 bases, with 19 bases between. Germline CDR1 reads SGHRS; CDR2 reads YFSETQ. CDR3 length: 17 residues. Variable domain in full (rest from reference TRBV5-1 and TRBJ2-3): KAGVTQTPRYLIKTRGQQVTLSCSPISGHRSVSWYQQTPGQGLQFLFEYFSETQRNKGNFPGRFSGRQFSNSRSEMNVSTLELGDSALYLCASSFTRAGRATDTQYFGPGTRLTVL.